A selection of T cell receptor beta chains follows, all from one sample in a study of PD-L1 blockade in urothelial cancer. Some clones are missing from TCRdb's copy, which holds only in-frame ones; the method was immunoSEQ multiplex PCR. Among around 100,000 clones, around 87% were seen once, and the ten largest hold more than 1.5%. The sequencing used PBMCs, collected around atezolizumab (anti-PD-L1) treatment. These receptors were collected from a man in his sixties with urothelial cancer. Each CDR3 is given with its conserved first and last residue. The D gene is left open where the match is weak. For some rows the clone size is stated as once, few or many, or as a class when expanded; others skip it.

v_call	j_call	clone_size	d_call	cdr3_nt	cdr3_aa
TRBV28	TRBJ1-2	few	TRBD1	TGTGCCAGCAGGACAGGGTATGGCTACACCTTC	CASRTGYGYTF
TRBV19	TRBJ2-1	-	TRBD1	TGTGCCAGTACCCTAAGGGGACAGGCTAACAATGAGCAGTTCTTC	CASTLRGQANNEQFF
TRBV5-1	TRBJ2-5	-	-	TGCGCCAGCAGCTTCTCCGAAGAGACCCAGTACTTC	CASSFSEETQYF
TRBV5-1	TRBJ1-1	-	-	TGCGCCAGTTCCCCGGGACTGTATGAGGTGAACACTGAAGCTTTCTTT	CASSPGLYEVNTEAFF
TRBV7-3	TRBJ2-7	-	-	TGTGCCAGCAATCCTCCGGACTCACCCTACGAGCAGTACTTC	CASNPPDSPYEQYF
TRBV5-6	TRBJ2-7	-	TRBD1	TGTGCCAGCAGCTTTGGGCTCGACAGGGGGCAGTACTTC	CASSFGLDRGQYF
TRBV19	TRBJ2-2	-	TRBD2	TGTGCCAGTAGTCCCACTAGCGGGAACACCGGGGAGCTGTTTTTT	CASSPTSGNTGELFF
TRBV13	TRBJ2-7	-	-	TGTGCCAGCAGCTCCAGGGCAAGCTCCTACGAGCAGTACTTC	CASSSRASSYEQYF
TRBV6-1	TRBJ1-2	-	TRBD1	TGTGCCAGCAGTGAAGACAGGGGGCTCTATGGCTACACCTTC	CASSEDRGLYGYTF
TRBV2	TRBJ2-5	-	-	TGTGCCAGCAGTGACACCATCGGGGAGACCCAGTACTTC	CASSDTIGETQYF
TRBV27	TRBJ1-6	-	-	TGTGCCAGCAGTTGGCAGGGGTGGAATTCACCCCTCCACTTT	CASSWQGWNSPLHF
TRBV7-8	TRBJ2-3	-	TRBD2	TGTGCCAGCAGCCTGGGACTAGCTGGGGATACGCAGTATTTT	CASSLGLAGDTQYF
TRBV7-6	TRBJ1-3	-	-	TGTGCCAGCAGCTTAGCGAATCAGGGTACTGGAAACACCATATATTTT	CASSLANQGTGNTIYF
TRBV10-3	TRBJ2-7	-	-	TGTGCCATCAGTGAACGGGAGTTGGACGAGCAGTACTTC	CAISERELDEQYF
TRBV5-6	TRBJ2-2	-	-	TGTGCCAGCAGCTCGTCCGGGGAGCTGTTTTTT	CASSSSGELFF
TRBV10-3	TRBJ2-3	-	TRBD2	TGTGCCATCAGTGAGTCCCTAGCGGGGGATACGCAGTATTTT	CAISESLAGDTQYF
TRBV19	TRBJ2-5	-	TRBD1	TGTGCCAGTAGCCACGAGGACAGGGGTCAAGAGACCCAGTACTTC	CASSHEDRGQETQYF
TRBV11-3	TRBJ2-5	-	TRBD2	TGTGCCAGCAGTCTTCGGACTAGCGGGGCCCAAGAGACCCAGTACTTC	CASSLRTSGAQETQYF
TRBV4-3	TRBJ2-2	-	TRBD2	TGCGCCAGCCGGGAGGGCAGGTCGAACACCGGGGAGCTGTTTTTT	CASREGRSNTGELFF
TRBV11-2	TRBJ2-5	-	-	TGTGCCAGCAGCTTACGTCGGTCAGGATTTCAAGAGACCCAGTACTTC	CASSLRRSGFQETQYF
TRBV7-9	TRBJ2-3	-	-	TGTGCCAGCAGCTTCGGAGTGGCAGATACGCAGTATTTT	CASSFGVADTQYF
TRBV5-1	TRBJ1-3	-	TRBD1	TGCGCCAGCAGCAAAGGGACAGGGGGCTCTGGAAACACCATATATTTT	CASSKGTGGSGNTIYF
TRBV4-2	TRBJ1-4	-	-	TGTGCCAGCAGCCAAATTGCGGGGGGAGCAACTAATGAAAAACTGTTTTTT	CASSQIAGGATNEKLFF
TRBV7-8	TRBJ2-5	-	TRBD2	TGTGCCAGCAGCTTCTTAGCGGGGGGCCAAGAGACCCAGTACTTC	CASSFLAGGQETQYF
TRBV11-3	TRBJ2-5	few	-	TGTGCCAGCAGCCACACCTACGGGACACACAAAGAGACCCAGTACTTC	CASSHTYGTHKETQYF
TRBV19	TRBJ2-4	-	-	TGTGCCAGCTCGTCTCGTAGAATAGCCAAAAACATTCAGTACTTC	CASSSRRIAKNIQYF
TRBV19	TRBJ2-2	once	TRBD1	TGTGCCAGTACGGGGACAGGGAACACCGGGGAGCTGTTTTTT	CASTGTGNTGELFF
TRBV27	TRBJ2-1	-	-	TGTGCCAGCAGTCCGTACACCTACAATGAGCAGTTCTTC	CASSPYTYNEQFF
TRBV5-1	TRBJ2-5	-	TRBD2	TGCGCCAGCAGCAGACTAGCGGGAGGGCTAGAGACCCAGTACTTC	CASSRLAGGLETQYF
TRBV7-9	TRBJ2-1	-	-	TGTGCCAGCAGCCCCCCGGCGAGGGATGAGCAGTTCTTC	CASSPPARDEQFF
TRBV5-5	TRBJ2-3	-	-	TGTGCCAGCGCTAGCTTGTCGCGGGCCTTAGATACGCAGTATTTT	CASASLSRALDTQYF
TRBV2	TRBJ2-3	-	-	TGTGCCAGCAGTGGTGCGGAGGGTCGGGGAGATACGCAGTATTTT	CASSGAEGRGDTQYF
TRBV5-1	TRBJ2-2	-	TRBD2	TGCGCCAGCAGCTTGGGCGGGGGGGCCGCCGCGAACACCGGGGAGCTGTTTTTT	CASSLGGGAAANTGELFF
TRBV23-1	TRBJ1-2	-	-	TGCGCCAGCACCCGGCCGGCGGGGAGAGGGTGCGGCTACACCTTC	CASTRPAGRGCGYTF
TRBV7-2	TRBJ1-1	few	-	TGTGCCAGCAGCTTTAGTATTACTGAAGCTTTCTTT	CASSFSITEAFF
TRBV11-3	TRBJ2-5	-	TRBD2	TGTGCCAGCAGCTTAGGCGTTTCGGGAGGGCGGGAGACCCAGTACTTC	CASSLGVSGGRETQYF
TRBV28	TRBJ1-2	-	-	TGTGCCAGCAGTTTGTCCAACTGGTTTGGCTACACCTTC	CASSLSNWFGYTF
TRBV7-8	TRBJ2-2	-	-	TGTGCCAGCAGCTCGAGACTAACCGGGGAGCTGTTTTTT	CASSSRLTGELFF
TRBV29-1	TRBJ2-1	-	TRBD2	TGCAGCGTTGGCGGGGGGGCCTACAATGAGCAGTTCTTC	CSVGGGAYNEQFF
TRBV19	TRBJ2-1	few	TRBD2	TGTGCCGCCGGGACTAGCGGGAGTAATGAGCAGTTCTTC	CAAGTSGSNEQFF
TRBV7-9	TRBJ1-1	-	TRBD1	TGTGCCAGCAGCCCCCCCCAGGGGGCGCGGGCTGAAGCTTTCTTT	CASSPPQGARAEAFF
TRBV9	TRBJ2-7	-	TRBD1	TGTGCCAGCAGCCCAGTCGGACAGGCGCCCGAGCAGTACTTC	CASSPVGQAPEQYF
TRBV7-9	TRBJ1-6	-	-	TGTGCCAGCAGCTTAGGGGGCGGCCTAAGCTCCTATAATTCACCCCTCCACTTT	CASSLGGGLSSYNSPLHF
TRBV6-1	TRBJ1-1	-	-	TGTGCCACCAACCGGGGTAACGAAATGAACACTGAAGCTTTCTTT	CATNRGNEMNTEAFF
TRBV4-1	TRBJ2-2	-	TRBD1	TGCGCCAGCAGCCAAGATCGGGACAGGGTGGGCACCGGGGAGCTGTTTTTT	CASSQDRDRVGTGELFF
TRBV27	TRBJ2-1	few	-	TGTGCCAGCAGCAACAGGGCTGCGTATGAGCAGTTCTTC	CASSNRAAYEQFF
TRBV6-1	TRBJ1-5	-	-	TGTGCCAGCAGCGGGGAATTCGGTAATCAGCCCCAGCATTTT	CASSGEFGNQPQHF
TRBV9	TRBJ1-1	-	TRBD1	TGTGCCAGCAGCCAGGGACAGGGGATGACTGAAGCTTTCTTT	CASSQGQGMTEAFF
TRBV27	TRBJ2-1	-	TRBD2	TGTGCCAGCAGTTTAGGGGGAGGGCCCCACAATGAGCAGTTCTTC	CASSLGGGPHNEQFF
TRBV6-1	TRBJ2-7	-	TRBD2	TGTGCCAGCAGTGAGGGGACTAGCGGGAGCCCTCTCTACGAGCAGTACTTC	CASSEGTSGSPLYEQYF
TRBV28	TRBJ1-5	-	TRBD1	TGTGCCAGCAGTTCGGGACAGGGTTATCAGCCCCAGCATTTT	CASSSGQGYQPQHF
TRBV7-7	TRBJ2-3	-	-	TGTGCTAGCAGCCCCCATCTGGGCGGCACAGATACGCAGTATTTT	CASSPHLGGTDTQYF
TRBV2	TRBJ1-3	-	-	TGTGCCAGCAGTGAGGGCAGCTTGACTGGAAACACCATATATTTT	CASSEGSLTGNTIYF
TRBV12-1	TRBJ2-5	-	-	TGTGCCAGCAGCTTTGCGCTATACCCCCCCCGAGAGACCCAGTACTTC	CASSFALYPPRETQYF
TRBV28	TRBJ1-2	-	-	TGTGCCAGCAGTTTATTAATCGGGGGAAAGGGTCCCTATGGCTACACCTTC	CASSLLIGGKGPYGYTF
TRBV6-6	TRBJ2-1	-	-	TGTGCCAGCACCCAGCCAGGAGGCGCCGCCTACAATGAGCAGTTCTTC	CASTQPGGAAYNEQFF
TRBV28	TRBJ2-7	-	-	TGTGCCAGCGGGAGCTACGAGCAGTACTTC	CASGSYEQYF
TRBV28	TRBJ2-7	-	TRBD1	TGTGCCAGCGGATCTGGGGGACAGAGACTCTACGAGCAGTACTTC	CASGSGGQRLYEQYF
TRBV28	TRBJ2-4	-	TRBD1	TGTGCCATCTCTGGGACAGGGGAAAACATTCAGTACTTC	CAISGTGENIQYF
TRBV7-2	TRBJ1-2	-	TRBD1	TGTGCCAGCAGCTTGACAGGGTATGGCTACACCTTC	CASSLTGYGYTF